This TCR beta chain derives from a study of memory CD4+ T cells and cytomegalovirus serostatus. As for the study in general: Of the healthy Belgian adults, nine or ten were CMV seropositive and approximately 24 seronegative.

Concerning this clone itself: The target antigen is unknown.

Germline loops: CDR1 MNHEY, CDR2 SVGAGI. This CDR3 comprises 15 residues. V lost 6 bases to trimming and J lost 3 bases, with 15 bases between them. Sequenced by immunoSEQ multiplex PCR; TCRdb stores in-frame clones only, minus some. In the table there are around 50,000 clones, around 80% of which are singletons. Whole-study results and caveats: Each of approximately 61 CMV-associated TCRbeta sequences occurred in one to five individuals.

The sort gate was single viable CD3+CD4+CD8-CD45RO+ cells for memory CD4+ T cells. Serostatus was set by detecting CMV pp150, pp28, p38, p52 IgG. Sequencing was performed on memory CD4+ T cells from blood. The sequence was collected from an adult in good health and CMV-seronegative. J is TRBJ2-4 and V is TRBV6-5; D remains ambiguous. This CDR3 reads CASSRAHADKNIQYF. The CDR3 region has the DNA TGTGCCAGCAGCCGTGCCCATGCTGACAAAAACATTCAGTACTTC.